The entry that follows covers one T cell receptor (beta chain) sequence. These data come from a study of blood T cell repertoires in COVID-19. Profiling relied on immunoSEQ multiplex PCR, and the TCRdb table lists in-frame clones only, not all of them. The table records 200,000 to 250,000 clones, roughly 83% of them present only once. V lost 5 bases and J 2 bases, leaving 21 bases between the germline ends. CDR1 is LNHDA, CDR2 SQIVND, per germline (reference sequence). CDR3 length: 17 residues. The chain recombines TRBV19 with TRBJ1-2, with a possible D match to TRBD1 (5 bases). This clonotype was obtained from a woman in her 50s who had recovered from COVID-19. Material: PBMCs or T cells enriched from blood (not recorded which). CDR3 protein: CASSQSRQGKSNYGYTF. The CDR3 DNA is TGTGCCAGTAGTCAATCCCGGCAGGGCAAATCGAACTATGGCTACACCTTC.